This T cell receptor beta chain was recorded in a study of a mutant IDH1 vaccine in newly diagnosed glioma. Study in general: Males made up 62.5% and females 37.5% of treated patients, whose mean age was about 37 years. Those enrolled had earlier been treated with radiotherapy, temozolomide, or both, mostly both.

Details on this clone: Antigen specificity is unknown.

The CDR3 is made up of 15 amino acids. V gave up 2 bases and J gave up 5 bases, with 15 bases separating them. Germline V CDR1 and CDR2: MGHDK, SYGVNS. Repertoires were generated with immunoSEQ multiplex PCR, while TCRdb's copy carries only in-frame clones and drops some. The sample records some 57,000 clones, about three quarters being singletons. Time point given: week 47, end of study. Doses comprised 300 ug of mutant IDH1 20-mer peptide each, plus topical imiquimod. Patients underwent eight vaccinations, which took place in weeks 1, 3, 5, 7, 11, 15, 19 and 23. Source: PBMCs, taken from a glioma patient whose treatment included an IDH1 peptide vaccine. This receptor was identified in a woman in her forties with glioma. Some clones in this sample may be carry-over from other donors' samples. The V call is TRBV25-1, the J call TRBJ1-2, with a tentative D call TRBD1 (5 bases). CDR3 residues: CASSEPGRVEYGYTF. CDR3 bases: TGTGCCAGCAGTGAACCAGGCAGGGTAGAATATGGCTACACCTTC.